This record concerns one T cell receptor beta chain sequence. Its specificity is not known. This sample was included in a study of OX40 agonist ivuxolimab in advanced cancers. Study-level background: Antecedent anti-PD-1, anti-PD-L1 or anti-CTLA-4 therapy was permissible, with under 50% having received some. Overall study results and limits: Clonal expansion was among the lowest in partial responders at 0.1-3.0 mg/kg, especially CD8+. Mean expanded clone counts were higher in CD8+ than CD4+ T cells.

The J segment lost 4 bases and the V segment lost 5 bases, leaving 5 bases of the junction unmatched. Germline loops: CDR1 MNHEY, CDR2 SVGAGI. The CDR3 covers 15 residues. Sequencing was performed with immunoSEQ multiplex PCR; in TCRdb, only in-frame clones are kept and a portion is missing. The sample has over 50,000 clones; about 82% are singletons. Sample: CD4+ or CD8+ T cells sorted from blood, taken in a trial of the OX40 agonist ivuxolimab. The rearrangement links TRBV6-5 to TRBJ1-2; TRBD1 agrees at 12 bases. The sequence derives from an adult with an advanced solid tumor such as melanoma, head and neck, liver or kidney cancer. The CDR3 region is CASSPGTGGIYGYTF. In DNA form, the CDR3 reads TGTGCCAGCAGTCCCGGGACAGGGGGCATCTATGGCTACACCTTC.